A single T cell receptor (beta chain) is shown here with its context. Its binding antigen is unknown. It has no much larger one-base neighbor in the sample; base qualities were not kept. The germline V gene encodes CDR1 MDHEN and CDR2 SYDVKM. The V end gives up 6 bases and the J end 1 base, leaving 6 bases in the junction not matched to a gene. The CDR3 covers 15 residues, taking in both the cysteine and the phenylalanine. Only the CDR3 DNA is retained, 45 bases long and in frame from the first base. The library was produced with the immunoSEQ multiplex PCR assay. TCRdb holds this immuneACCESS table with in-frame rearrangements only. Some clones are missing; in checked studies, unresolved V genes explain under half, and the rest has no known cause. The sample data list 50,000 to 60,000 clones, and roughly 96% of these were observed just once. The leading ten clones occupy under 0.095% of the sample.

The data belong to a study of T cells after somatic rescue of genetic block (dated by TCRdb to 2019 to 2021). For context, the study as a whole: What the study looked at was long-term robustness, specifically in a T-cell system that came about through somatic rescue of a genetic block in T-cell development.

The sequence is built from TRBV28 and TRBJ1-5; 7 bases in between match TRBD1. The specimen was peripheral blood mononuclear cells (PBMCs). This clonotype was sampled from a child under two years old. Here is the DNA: TGTGCCAGCAGCCCACAGGGGTTAAGCAATCAGCCCCAGCATTTT. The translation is CASSPQGLSNQPQHF.